This is a list of T cell receptor beta chains from one sample in a study of shared clonotypes between healthy human individuals. The assay was immunoSEQ multiplex PCR, and TCRdb's table has in-frame clones only and misses some. The repertoire holds roughly 640,000 clones, with approximately 97% as singletons. Sequencing used naive CD4+ T cells sorted from blood. The receptors shown here come from a woman in her thirties in good health. The CDR3 runs from the conserved cysteine through the conserved F or W. Each record gives: J gene, CDR3 length, V gene, CDR3 protein.

J gene: TRBJ2-2
CDR3 length: 14
V gene: TRBV15
CDR3 protein: CATGKTGGNGELFF

J gene: TRBJ2-7
CDR3 length: 18
V gene: TRBV28
CDR3 protein: CASSLMPHLPGQFYEQYF

J gene: TRBJ2-3
CDR3 length: 17
V gene: TRBV2
CDR3 protein: CASSVLSTRTFTDTQYF

J gene: TRBJ2-7
CDR3 length: 14
V gene: TRBV7-6
CDR3 protein: CASSFGGGGSEQYF

J gene: TRBJ2-7
CDR3 length: 16
V gene: TRBV11-2
CDR3 protein: CASSYQRSSGALWQYF

J gene: TRBJ1-4
CDR3 length: 14
V gene: TRBV15
CDR3 protein: CATSRGGTGEKLFF

J gene: TRBJ2-2
CDR3 length: 16
V gene: TRBV11-3
CDR3 protein: CASSHGGLDDTGELFF

J gene: TRBJ2-2
CDR3 length: 13
V gene: TRBV29-1
CDR3 protein: CSAPGKNTGELFF

J gene: TRBJ1-4
CDR3 length: 14
V gene: TRBV28
CDR3 protein: CASTGTLRGEKLFF

J gene: TRBJ2-7
CDR3 length: 14
V gene: TRBV18
CDR3 protein: CASSRDPYSYEQYF

J gene: TRBJ1-1
CDR3 length: 14
V gene: TRBV2
CDR3 protein: CASSRQVMNTEAFF

J gene: TRBJ1-2
CDR3 length: 13
V gene: TRBV2
CDR3 protein: CASILISNYGYTF

J gene: TRBJ2-4
CDR3 length: 14
V gene: TRBV6-5
CDR3 protein: CASSYRLAKNIQYF

J gene: TRBJ1-1
CDR3 length: 16
V gene: TRBV6-4
CDR3 protein: CASRKEGGLSSTEAFF

J gene: TRBJ2-3
CDR3 length: 13
V gene: TRBV7-2
CDR3 protein: CASSQLGGDTQYF

J gene: TRBJ1-5
CDR3 length: 14
V gene: TRBV19
CDR3 protein: CASTKPGAYQPQHF

J gene: TRBJ1-2
CDR3 length: 17
V gene: TRBV7-9
CDR3 protein: CASRLSTWTGNLGGYTF

J gene: TRBJ1-4
CDR3 length: 14
V gene: TRBV18
CDR3 protein: CASSPRDGDEKLFF

J gene: TRBJ2-1
CDR3 length: 14
V gene: TRBV5-1
CDR3 protein: CASSLDFSYNEQFF

J gene: TRBJ1-1
CDR3 length: 16
V gene: TRBV4-2
CDR3 protein: CASSQDRSPENTEAFF

J gene: TRBJ1-2
CDR3 length: 14
V gene: TRBV6-1
CDR3 protein: CASSEGTANYGYTF

J gene: TRBJ1-4
CDR3 length: 12
V gene: TRBV19
CDR3 protein: CASRRQTEKLFF

J gene: TRBJ2-1
CDR3 length: 13
V gene: TRBV7-2
CDR3 protein: CASRLAGTPGRFF

J gene: TRBJ1-5
CDR3 length: 14
V gene: TRBV2
CDR3 protein: CASSEQGENQPQHF

J gene: TRBJ2-5
CDR3 length: 16
V gene: TRBV6-1
CDR3 protein: CASSEEASGSRETQYF

J gene: TRBJ2-2
CDR3 length: 16
V gene: TRBV18
CDR3 protein: CASSPQGSTNTGELFF

J gene: TRBJ1-1
CDR3 length: 14
V gene: TRBV5-1
CDR3 protein: CASSKVAMNTEAFF

J gene: TRBJ2-7
CDR3 length: 15
V gene: TRBV2
CDR3 protein: CASRTTSGGSYEQYF

J gene: TRBJ2-1
CDR3 length: 15
V gene: TRBV6-4
CDR3 protein: CASSDEAGTGNEQFF

J gene: TRBJ1-2
CDR3 length: 12
V gene: TRBV5-1
CDR3 protein: CASSRTGGGYTF

J gene: TRBJ1-2
CDR3 length: 12
V gene: TRBV28
CDR3 protein: CASTGGRVGYTF

J gene: TRBJ1-3
CDR3 length: 16
V gene: TRBV30
CDR3 protein: CAWSPQSGSLGNTIYF

J gene: TRBJ2-1
CDR3 length: 15
V gene: TRBV5-1
CDR3 protein: CASSPGTGTYNEQFF

J gene: TRBJ1-2
CDR3 length: 13
V gene: TRBV27
CDR3 protein: CASGTGVFYGYTF

J gene: TRBJ1-3
CDR3 length: 12
V gene: TRBV2
CDR3 protein: CASGPSGNTIYF

J gene: TRBJ2-7
CDR3 length: 13
V gene: TRBV4-1
CDR3 protein: CASSLGQVEEQYF

J gene: TRBJ1-6
CDR3 length: 14
V gene: TRBV4-1
CDR3 protein: CASSQERNNSPLHF

J gene: TRBJ2-5
CDR3 length: 15
V gene: TRBV16
CDR3 protein: CASSSTSVRRGTQYF

J gene: TRBJ2-4
CDR3 length: 13
V gene: TRBV28
CDR3 protein: CASTPSSKNIQYF

J gene: TRBJ2-3
CDR3 length: 17
V gene: TRBV27
CDR3 protein: CASSLWGPDARPDTQYF

J gene: TRBJ2-3
CDR3 length: 15
V gene: TRBV10-3
CDR3 protein: CAISEREIPPDTQYF

J gene: TRBJ1-2
CDR3 length: 14
V gene: TRBV7-2
CDR3 protein: CASTPQGAPYGYTF

J gene: TRBJ2-7
CDR3 length: 15
V gene: TRBV5-1
CDR3 protein: CASAAIAVSSYEQYF

J gene: TRBJ2-1
CDR3 length: 15
V gene: TRBV7-2
CDR3 protein: CASSAKGSSYNEQFF

J gene: TRBJ2-7
CDR3 length: 18
V gene: TRBV10-3
CDR3 protein: CAISEVGLRSGSMNEQYF

J gene: TRBJ2-7
CDR3 length: 15
V gene: TRBV5-6
CDR3 protein: CASSLFGSRLGEQYF

J gene: TRBJ2-2
CDR3 length: 16
V gene: TRBV7-9
CDR3 protein: CASSLSVGPNTGELFF

J gene: TRBJ2-4
CDR3 length: 14
V gene: TRBV29-1
CDR3 protein: CSVADTLAKNIQYF

J gene: TRBJ2-7
CDR3 length: 12
V gene: TRBV29-1
CDR3 protein: CSVARRGGEQYF

J gene: TRBJ2-7
CDR3 length: 15
V gene: TRBV4-1
CDR3 protein: CASRQLGQKTYEQYF

J gene: TRBJ1-4
CDR3 length: 14
V gene: TRBV6-1
CDR3 protein: CAIRRQANNEKLFF

J gene: TRBJ1-1
CDR3 length: 14
V gene: TRBV28
CDR3 protein: CASSSYRGRTEAFF

J gene: TRBJ2-5
CDR3 length: 14
V gene: TRBV9
CDR3 protein: CASSASGNRETQYF

J gene: TRBJ2-1
CDR3 length: 13
V gene: TRBV7-2
CDR3 protein: CASSLDYYNEQFF